These 3 T cell receptor beta chains were all obtained from the same sample, sequenced in a study of cytomegalovirus exposure and HLA in healthy donors. PCR employed 60 Vbeta and 13 Jbeta primers. Data came from immunoSEQ multiplex PCR; TCRdb stores just in-frame clones and leaves some out. The sample comprises hundreds of thousands of clones, roughly 73% of which are singletons, and about 0.47% rests with the top ten. Sequenced: PBMCs. The origin of the receptors is a boy between 10 and 17 years old in good health and CMV-seronegative.

The chain employs TRBV7-9 and TRBJ2-2; possibly TRBD2 for D (6 bases). The CDR3 has 13 amino acids. CDR1 is SEHNR and CDR2 is FQNEAQ in the germline V gene (reference sequence). The ends were cut back, 5 bases at V and 4 bases at J, with 8 bases in the middle. DNA of the CDR3: TGTGCCAGCAGCCGGGACTTCACCGGGGAGCTGTTTTTT. This encodes CASSRDFTGELFF.

In DNA form, the CDR3 reads TGTGCCGGGGCGTTAACTAGCACAGATACGCAGTATTTT. Translated: CAGALTSTDTQYF. The rearrangement links TRBV19 to TRBJ2-3; TRBD1 is a possible D gene (5 bases). The CDR3 covers 13 residues. V dropped 11 bases and J dropped 0 bases, with 12 bases sitting between them. The germline CDR1 and CDR2 sequences are LNHDA and SQIVND (reference sequence).

This clone was detected a few times. The chain recombines TRBV7-6 with TRBJ2-5, with D tentatively TRBD2 (5 bases). Trimming removed 5 bases from V and 5 bases from J, with 9 bases in between. This CDR3 is 12 amino acids long. Germline V gives CDR1 SGHVS, CDR2 FNYEAQ. In DNA form, the CDR3 reads TGTGCCAGCAGCAGAACGGGGGAGACCCAGTACTTC. Translating gives CASSRTGETQYF.